A single sample gave rise to the 25 T cell receptor beta chains below, sequenced in a study of T cell responses to AZD1222 COVID-19 vaccine. Assay: immunoSEQ multiplex PCR; the TCRdb copy retains only in-frame clones and omits some. The repertoire holds 100,000 to 150,000 clones, with over 75% as singletons. The sample in question was peripheral blood, obtained on day 0 of AZD1222 vaccination. All receptors come from an adult in good health.

The chain links TRBV7-2 to TRBJ1-2; 8 bases are shared with TRBD1. The V segment lost 5 bases and the J segment 3 bases; nucleotides outside the gene matches: 17. Germline CDR1 reads SGHTA; CDR2 reads FQGNSA. The CDR3 length is 18 residues. DNA of the CDR3: TGTGCCAGCAGCCTCTTTTTTTCAGGGGGCGCGGGGGACTATGGCTACACCTTC. This sequence encodes CASSLFFSGGAGDYGYTF. Using reference TRBV7-2 and TRBJ1-2 for the parts outside the CDR3, the full variable domain is GAGVSQSPSNKVTEKGKDVELRCDPISGHTALYWYRQSLGQGLEFLIYFQGNSAPDKSGLPSDRFSAERTGGSVSTLTIQRTQQEDSAVYLCASSLFFSGGAGDYGYTFGSGTRLTVV.

CDR3 loop: CASGTGVGHPSTDTQYF. The CDR3 DNA reads as TGTGCTAGTGGAACAGGGGTAGGTCATCCTAGCACAGATACGCAGTATTTT. The chain combines TRBV12-5 with TRBJ2-3; 7 nucleotides agree with TRBD1. Germline CDR1 LGHNT, CDR2 FRNRAP. The length of the CDR3 is 17 residues. V dropped 6 bases and J dropped 0; count of bases not matched to a gene: 12.

The rearrangement joins TRBV18 to TRBJ2-2; 7 bases line up with TRBD2. Trimming at V came to 2 bases and at J to 4 bases, leaving 7 bases not matched to a gene. Germline V CDR1 and CDR2: KGHSH, LQKENI. The CDR3 is 16 residues long. The CDR3 spells CASSPMGGALTGELFF. The DNA of the CDR3 is TGTGCCAGCTCACCAATGGGAGGGGCGCTCACCGGGGAGCTGTTTTTT.

This clone was detected once. The chain combines TRBV12-3 or TRBV12-4 with TRBJ2-7; D unresolved. V was pared by 3 bases and J by 7 bases, with 13 bases between. There are 13 residues in the CDR3. The CDR3 loop reads CASSFMAPREQYF. Here the CDR3 DNA reads TGTGCCAGCAGTTTTATGGCCCCCCGGGAGCAGTACTTC.

The chain employs TRBV28 and TRBJ2-7; the match to TRBD2 covers 8 bases. The CDR3 extends over 14 amino acids. The germline CDR1 and CDR2 sequences are MDHEN and SYDVKM. V lost 8 bases and J lost 5; bases outside the gene matches: 11. The CDR3 DNA is TGTGCCAGCCACCCGGGGGGGGTTATCCACGAGCAGTACTTC. Its protein product is CASHPGGVIHEQYF.

The count of this clone is one. The chain couples TRBV29-1 to TRBJ1-1; the match to TRBD1 covers 11 bases. The junction had 7 bases not matched to a gene; V was cut back by 6 bases and J by 1 base. Germline V CDR1 and CDR2: SQVTM, ANQGSEA. The CDR3 covers 15 residues. The CDR3, as DNA: TGCAGCGTCGGATGGACAGGGGGCGCGAACACTGAAGCTTTCTTT. Translating gives CSVGWTGGANTEAFF.

V gene TRBV5-4 combines with J gene TRBJ2-1; no clear D gene. The CDR3 spans 11 residues. V lost 5 bases, J lost 9 bases, and 9 bases lay in between. Looked up from germline, CDR1 is SGHNT and CDR2 is YYREEE (reference sequence). In nucleotides, the CDR3 is TGTGCCAGCAGGCCCGATGGTGAGCAGTTCTTC. Its protein is CASRPDGEQFF.

The gene calls are TRBV28 and TRBJ2-7; the D is unclear. The V and J ends lost 2 bases and 3 bases respectively, with 8 bases between them. CDR1 is MDHEN, CDR2 SYDVKM, per germline. The CDR3 is 13 amino acids. The CDR3 spells CASSLTLLYEQYF. The CDR3 DNA reads TGTGCCAGCAGTTTAACCCTCCTCTACGAGCAGTACTTC.

The chain joins TRBV18 to TRBJ1-2; D possibly corresponds to TRBD1 (5 bases). The CDR3 runs to 19 residues. Trimming shortened V by 2 bases and J by 2 bases, and 24 bases separated the two germline ends. Looked up from germline, CDR1 is KGHSH and CDR2 is LQKENI. CDR3: CASSPRSQAGTIPNYGYTF. In nucleotides, the CDR3 is TGTGCCAGCTCACCAAGGTCCCAGGCAGGGACTATACCGAACTATGGCTACACCTTC.

The table lists this clone with a few counts. This chain joins TRBV29-1 and TRBJ1-4; tentatively, D is TRBD1 (5 bases). CDR1 is SQVTM, CDR2 ANQGSEA, per germline. The length of the CDR3 is 15 residues. V was trimmed by 4 bases and J by 3 bases, leaving 15 bases between them. This chain's CDR3 is CSVGILGGSNEKLFF. In DNA form, the CDR3 reads TGCAGCGTTGGGATCCTCGGGGGGTCTAATGAAAAACTGTTTTTT.

The genes are TRBV2 and TRBJ1-1; no clear D. The V and J ends lost 3 bases and 1 base respectively, with 9 bases between them. The CDR3 contains 14 residues. Germline CDR1 and CDR2: SNHLY and FYNNEI. CDR3 DNA: TGTGCCAGCAGTGAGAACATCTGGAACACTGAAGCTTTCTTT. Protein product: CASSENIWNTEAFF.

A single count supports this clone. The chain uses TRBV24-1 and TRBJ2-7; TRBD2 agrees at 9 bases. This CDR3 is built from 15 residues. Germline V gives CDR1 KGHDR, CDR2 SFDVKD. V shed 4 bases and J 2 bases; nucleotides not matched to a gene: 5. The CDR3 bases are TGTGCCACCAGTGACCTTAGCGGGGGAGCCTACGAGCAGTACTTC. Translation: CATSDLSGGAYEQYF.

This clone showed up just a few times. The chain combines TRBV19 with TRBJ2-1; a possible D gene is TRBD1 (5 bases). Germline CDR1 and CDR2: LNHDA and SQIVND (reference sequence). V was trimmed by 4 bases and J by 1 base, leaving 20 bases between them. The CDR3 length is 18 residues. The CDR3 region is CASSTRQRVRQSYNEQFF. CDR3 DNA: TGTGCCAGTAGTACTCGACAGCGTGTGAGACAGTCCTACAATGAGCAGTTCTTC.

This sequence joins TRBV28 and TRBJ1-3, with a weak D call TRBD1 (6 bases). CDR3 length: 17 residues. Trimming took off 3 bases at V and 1 base at J, with 16 bases between the two ends. CDR1 and CDR2 from the germline V gene are MDHEN and SYDVKM. The CDR3 spells CASSFLDRIKSGNTIYF. The CDR3 DNA sequence: TGTGCCAGCAGTTTCCTAGACAGGATAAAGTCTGGAAACACCATATATTTT.

The genes are TRBV24-1 and TRBJ1-5, with 9 bases aligning to TRBD1. Per germline, CDR1 KGHDR and CDR2 SFDVKD. V was pared by 4 bases and J by 7 bases, with 7 bases of the junction left unmatched. CDR3 length equals 15 residues. The CDR3 here is CATSEGGTGPQPQHF. In nucleotides, the CDR3 is TGTGCCACCAGTGAGGGCGGGACAGGGCCCCAGCCCCAGCATTTT.

V gene TRBV27 combines with J gene TRBJ2-2; possibly TRBD1 for D (5 bases). V gave up 4 bases and J gave up 2 bases, with 11 bases separating them. CDR3 length: 15 residues. In germline, CDR1 is MNHEY, CDR2 SMNVEV (reference sequence). CDR3 loop: CASSWIGENTGELFF. Written as DNA, the CDR3 is TGTGCCAGCAGTTGGATAGGGGAAAACACCGGGGAGCTGTTTTTT.

This clone was recorded once. The chain joins TRBV6-5 to TRBJ1-2; 8 nucleotides match TRBD1. The J segment lost 4 bases and the V segment lost 6 bases, leaving 7 bases of the junction unmatched. The germline V gene encodes CDR1 MNHEY and CDR2 SVGAGI. CDR3 length equals 14 residues. CDR3 sequence (DNA): TGTGCCAGCAGACGGACAGGGTCCGGCTATGGCTACACCTTC. Its translation is CASRRTGSGYGYTF.

The chain recombines TRBV27 with TRBJ1-5; possibly TRBD1 for D (5 bases). V was pared by 5 bases and J by 0 bases, with 14 bases between. The length of the CDR3 is 16 residues. The germline V gene encodes CDR1 MNHEY and CDR2 SMNVEV (reference sequence). The CDR3 DNA follows: TGTGCCAGCAGTCCCCAGGGCGGTCTTAGCAATCAGCCCCAGCATTTT. Translating it yields CASSPQGGLSNQPQHF.

The V call is TRBV28, the J call TRBJ2-3, with 8 bases that match TRBD2. The germline gives CDR1 MDHEN, CDR2 SYDVKM. The CDR3 extends over 13 amino acids. V shed 7 bases, J shed 6 bases, and the junction held 6 bases outside the gene matches. The CDR3 DNA reads TGTGCCAGCAACCCGACTAGCGCGGATACGCAGTATTTT. Protein: CASNPTSADTQYF.

The chain couples TRBV7-6 to TRBJ2-7, with 9 bases identical to TRBD2. The trim removed 3 bases at V and 0 bases at J, leaving 12 bases unmatched. There are 18 residues in the CDR3. CDR1 and CDR2 (germline): SGHVS, FNYEAQ. In DNA, the CDR3 is TGTGCCAGCAGCTTTCGGGCTAGCGGGGACCGAAGCTCCTACGAGCAGTACTTC. Amino acids: CASSFRASGDRSSYEQYF.

By share of the sample, this clone is medium-sized (0.01 to 0.1%). The chain has TRBV7-9 and TRBJ1-5; D not resolved. The ends were cut back, 5 bases at V and 4 bases at J, with 12 bases in the middle. The germline CDR1 and CDR2 sequences are SEHNR and FQNEAQ (reference sequence). This CDR3 is 14 amino acids long. The CDR3 loop reads CASSLGWTNQPQHF. CDR3 in DNA: TGTGCCAGCAGCCTAGGGTGGACTAATCAGCCCCAGCATTTT.

This chain connects TRBV18 to TRBJ1-5, with 11 bases matching TRBD1. Germline V gene data show CDR1 as KGHSH and CDR2 as LQKENI. The V segment lost 2 bases and the J segment 3 bases; nucleotides outside the gene matches: 3. The CDR3 sequence is 16 residues long. In DNA form, the CDR3 reads TGTGCCAGCTCACCAAGGACAGGGGGCCTCAATCAGCCCCAGCATTTT. Amino acids: CASSPRTGGLNQPQHF.

J is TRBJ1-3 and V is TRBV28, with D hard to call. The CDR3 is 14 amino acids. CDR1 and CDR2 from the germline V gene are MDHEN and SYDVKM. Trimming pared 8 bases from V and 4 bases from J, leaving 15 bases between. The CDR3 bases are TGTGCCAGCCCCTCGCCCGGGAAGGGAAACACCATATATTTT. This encodes CASPSPGKGNTIYF.

J is TRBJ1-1 and V is TRBV5-1; D is undetermined. Germline assignment: CDR1 SGHRS and CDR2 YFSETQ. This CDR3 region has 15 residues. V dropped 0 bases and J dropped 0 bases, with 9 bases sitting between them. CDR3 nucleotide sequence: TGCGCCAGCAGCTTGGTTGCAGCATTGAACACTGAAGCTTTCTTT. Translating it yields CASSLVAALNTEAFF. Full variable domain (missing parts from reference TRBV5-1 and TRBJ1-1): KAGVTQTPRYLIKTRGQQVTLSCSPISGHRSVSWYQQTPGQGLQFLFEYFSETQRNKGNFPGRFSGRQFSNSRSEMNVSTLELGDSALYLCASSLVAALNTEAFFGQGTRLTVV.

The chain couples TRBV5-4 to TRBJ2-2; D unclear. The germline V gene has CDR1 SGHNT and CDR2 YYREEE (reference sequence). With 3 bases removed from V and 5 bases from J, the gap between germline ends came to 8 bases. This CDR3 region has 13 residues. In DNA, the CDR3 is TGTGCCAGCAGCTGGTACGATACCGGGGAGCTGTTTTTT. Translation: CASSWYDTGELFF.